There are many counts of the clone carrying this TCR beta chain. TCRbeta library construction was performed incorporating unique molecular identifiers. TCRdb reprocessed the PCR reads with MiXCR, giving one entry per CDR3 protein. The sample includes around 380,000 distinct CDR3 sequences, roughly a tenth of them seen just once. The sample belongs to a study of T-cell reconstitution after alpha-beta-depleted transplantation in children. This clonotype was sampled from a human donor who donated a stem cell graft to a child with acute myeloid leukemia. The sample was PBMCs from the stem cell graft donor, taken from the stem cell graft.

CDR3 in DNA: TGTGCCAGTAGTTGGACGGCGAGCTATGGCTACACCTTC. This encodes CASSWTASYGYTF. This rearrangement joins TRBV19 to TRBJ1-2, with D unresolved. V gave up 5 bases and J gave up 4 bases, with 11 bases separating them. Germline loops: CDR1 LNHDA, CDR2 SQIVND (reference sequence). The CDR3 is 13 residues long. Complete variable domain (other parts from reference TRBV19 and TRBJ1-2): DGGITQSPKYLFRKEGQNVTLSCEQNLNHDAMYWYRQDPGQGLRLIYYSQIVNDFQKGDIAEGYSVSREKKESFPLTVTSAQKNPTAFYLCASSWTASYGYTFGSGTRLTVV.